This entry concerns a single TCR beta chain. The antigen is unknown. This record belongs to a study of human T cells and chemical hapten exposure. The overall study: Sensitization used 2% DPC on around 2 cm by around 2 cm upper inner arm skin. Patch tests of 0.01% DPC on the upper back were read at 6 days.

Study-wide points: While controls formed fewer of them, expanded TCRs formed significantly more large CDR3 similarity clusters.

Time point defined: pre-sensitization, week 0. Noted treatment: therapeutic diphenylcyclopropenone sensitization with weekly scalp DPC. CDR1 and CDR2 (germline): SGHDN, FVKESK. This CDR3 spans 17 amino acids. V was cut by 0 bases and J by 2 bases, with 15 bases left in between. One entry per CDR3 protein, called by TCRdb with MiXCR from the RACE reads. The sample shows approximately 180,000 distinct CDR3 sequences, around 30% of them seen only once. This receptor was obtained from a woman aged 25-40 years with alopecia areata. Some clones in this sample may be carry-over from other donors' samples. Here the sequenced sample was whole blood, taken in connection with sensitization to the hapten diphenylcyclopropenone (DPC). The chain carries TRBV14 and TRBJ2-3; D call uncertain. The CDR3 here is CASSQDLGPRLTDTQYF. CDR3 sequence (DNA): TGTGCCAGCAGCCAAGATCTTGGACCCCGGCTCACAGATACGCAGTATTTT.